A single sample gave rise to the 10 T cell receptor beta chains below, sequenced in a study of blood T cell repertoires in COVID-19. Clones were read by immunoSEQ multiplex PCR, and TCRdb kept only the in-frame ones, dropping some. Among about 180,000 clones listed, 80% to 90% were seen once. What was sequenced was peripheral blood. The receptors here all came from a man between 60 and 75 years old with acute or convalescent COVID-19.

The chain carries TRBV2 and TRBJ1-4; 7 bases match TRBD1. Germline loops: CDR1 SNHLY, CDR2 FYNNEI. This CDR3 has 15 amino acids. V lost 6 bases to trimming and J lost 10 bases; unmatched junction nucleotides: 14. The CDR3 region has the DNA TGTGCCAGCAGATCCCGGACGGACCCAGGGGGAAAACTGTTTTTT. Its translation is CASRSRTDPGGKLFF.

This chain connects TRBV7-2 to TRBJ1-1; 10 positions match TRBD1. V gave up 2 bases and J gave up 1 base; unmatched junction bases: 4. The germline V gene encodes CDR1 SGHTA and CDR2 FQGNSA. The CDR3 runs to 16 residues. This CDR3 is CASSLRQGAGNTEAFF. The CDR3 DNA sequence: TGTGCCAGCAGCTTAAGACAGGGGGCAGGGAACACTGAAGCTTTCTTT.

Here the CDR3 reads CASSLGTGNYNSPLHF. DNA for the CDR3: TGCGCCAGCAGCTTGGGGACAGGGAACTATAATTCACCCCTCCACTTT. The V call is TRBV5-1, the J call TRBJ1-6, with 8 bases matching TRBD1. This CDR3 is 16 amino acids long. The germline CDR1 and CDR2 sequences are SGHRS and YFSETQ. V was clipped by 0 bases and J by 3 bases; unmatched bases: 2.

This rearrangement joins TRBV7-8 to TRBJ1-1; D remains unclear. Germline V gene data show CDR1 as SGHVS and CDR2 as FQNEAQ. This CDR3 has 12 residues. With 5 bases removed from V and 1 base from J, the gap between germline ends came to 5 bases. The CDR3 DNA sequence: TGTGCCAGCAGCCCTTGGAACACTGAAGCTTTCTTT. Amino acid sequence: CASSPWNTEAFF.

This chain links TRBV19 with TRBJ2-7; 8 bases are shared with TRBD2. J gave up 5 bases and V 5 bases, and 8 bases lay outside the gene matches. Germline CDR1 is LNHDA and CDR2 is SQIVND (reference sequence). The CDR3 length is 14 residues. The CDR3 DNA reads TGTGCCAGTAGTCGAAGCGGGAGTGTGGACGAGCAGTACTTC. It is translated as CASSRSGSVDEQYF.

The chain combines TRBV27 with TRBJ1-2; no reliable D call. Germline CDR1 reads MNHEY; CDR2 reads SMNVEV (reference sequence). The CDR3 consists of 12 residues. V was trimmed by 5 bases and J by 4 bases, leaving 8 bases between them. CDR3 loop: CASSAGLYGYTF. The CDR3 nucleotides read TGTGCCAGCAGTGCGGGTCTCTATGGCTACACCTTC.

V usage is TRBV14 and J usage is TRBJ1-6; 8 bases line up with TRBD1. The V gene's germline CDR1 is SGHDN and CDR2 FVKESK. The V segment lost 2 bases and the J segment 4 bases; nucleotides outside the gene matches: 1. The CDR3 has 15 residues. The CDR3 bases are TGTGCCAGCAGCCAAAGGACAGGGTATAATTCACCCCTCCACTTT. It translates to CASSQRTGYNSPLHF.

This clone turned up a few times. The V gene is TRBV19, the J gene TRBJ1-4; maybe TRBD1 (6 bases). The CDR3 covers 16 residues. V was shortened by 4 bases and J by 10 bases, with 22 bases between the two germline ends. Germline V CDR1 and CDR2: LNHDA, SQIVND (reference sequence). CDR3 nucleotide sequence: TGTGCCAGTAGTACAATTGCCACCTCAGGGGCAGCAAAACTGTTTTTT. This gives the protein CASSTIATSGAAKLFF.

The rearrangement links TRBV10-3 to TRBJ1-3; TRBD1 agrees at 8 bases. The trim removed 8 bases at V and 0 bases at J, leaving 6 bases unmatched. CDR1 ENHRY and CDR2 SYGVKD come from the germline V gene. The CDR3 extends over 15 amino acids. CDR3 coding DNA: TGTGCCATCGGCTGGGGGACAGGCTCTGGAAACACCATATATTTT. Protein: CAIGWGTGSGNTIYF.

The chain joins TRBV5-1 to TRBJ2-1; 7 nucleotides align to TRBD1. Germline assignment: CDR1 SGHRS and CDR2 YFSETQ. J gave up 7 bases and V 0 bases, and 4 bases lay outside the gene matches. The CDR3 spans 14 residues. The CDR3 protein is CASSLGQGDNEQFF. The CDR3 DNA is TGCGCCAGCAGCTTGGGACAGGGCGATAATGAGCAGTTCTTC. Full variable domain (missing parts from reference TRBV5-1 and TRBJ2-1): KAGVTQTPRYLIKTRGQQVTLSCSPISGHRSVSWYQQTPGQGLQFLFEYFSETQRNKGNFPGRFSGRQFSNSRSEMNVSTLELGDSALYLCASSLGQGDNEQFFGPGTRLTVL.